The present T cell receptor (beta chain) was sequenced within a study of response to subunit inactivated influenza vaccine. Study observations and caveats: It was the authors' suggestion that each seasonal influenza vaccination recruits few new T cells.

Trimming shortened V by 2 bases and J by 0 bases, and 9 bases separated the two germline ends. The CDR3 has 15 amino acids. In germline, CDR1 is SGHRS, CDR2 YFSETQ. This clonotype has just one count. The antigen is undetermined. TCRdb independently ran MiXCR on the RT-PCR reads; one entry per CDR3 protein. The table includes about 650,000 distinct CDR3 sequences, 15% to 18% detected once. The chain is built from TRBV5-1 and TRBJ1-3; the D is unclear. This specimen consisted of PBMCs from blood, obtained 11 to 12 days after vaccination. This TCR was recovered from a man in his forties or fifties who received an inactivated influenza vaccine. The CDR3 sequence is CASSLGSDSGNTIYF. The CDR3 DNA reads as TGCGCCAGCAGCTTAGGGTCCGACTCTGGAAACACCATATATTTT.